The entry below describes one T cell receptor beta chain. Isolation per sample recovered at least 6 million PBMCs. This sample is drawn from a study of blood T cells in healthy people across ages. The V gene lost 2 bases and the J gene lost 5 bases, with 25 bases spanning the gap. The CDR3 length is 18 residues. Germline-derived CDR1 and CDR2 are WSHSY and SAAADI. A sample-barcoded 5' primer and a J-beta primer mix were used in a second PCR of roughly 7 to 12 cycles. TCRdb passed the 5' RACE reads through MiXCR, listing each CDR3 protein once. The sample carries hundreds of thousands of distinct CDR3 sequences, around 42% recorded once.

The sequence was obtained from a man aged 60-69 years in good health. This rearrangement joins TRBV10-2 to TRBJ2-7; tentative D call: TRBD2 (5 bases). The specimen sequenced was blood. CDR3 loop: CASSEPTPAEALEDEQYF. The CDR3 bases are TGCGCCAGCAGTGAGCCGACCCCTGCGGAGGCCCTAGAAGACGAGCAGTACTTC.